Each of the 5 T cell receptor beta chains below was sequenced from the same sample in a study of T cell changes during pregnancy in multiple sclerosis (dated 2019 in TCRdb). The library was obtained by the immunoSEQ multiplex PCR assay. Here the immuneACCESS table is served through TCRdb, limited to in-frame sequences with V and J called. Missing clones are a known gap in these copies; in checked studies unresolved V genes cover under half, and the rest lacks a known reason. The sample includes 40,000 or so clones, with around 93% observed a single time. About 7.6% of the sample rests with the top ten. The input for sequencing was CD8+ T cells from peripheral blood mononuclear cells, taken in the third trimester of pregnancy. The receptors come from a female donor with multiple sclerosis, enrolled in a pregnancy study.

The chain links TRBV5-1 to TRBJ2-3; TRBD2 might be the D (5 bases). Germline loops: CDR1 SGHRS, CDR2 YFSETQ. The CDR3 has 15 amino acids. The V end lost 2 bases, the J end lost 0 bases, and 10 bases lay between the germline ends. The CDR3 protein is CASSLGGISTDTQYF. The CDR3 nucleotides read TGCGCCAGCAGCTTAGGAGGAATTAGCACAGATACGCAGTATTTT.

This chain joins TRBV2 and TRBJ2-4; 7 positions match TRBD1. This CDR3 region has 14 residues. Germline V gene lookup returns CDR1 SNHLY and CDR2 FYNNEI. The ends lost 6 bases at V and 5 bases at J; junction bases unmatched: 7. For the CDR3, the DNA is TGTGCCAGCAGGACAGGGAAAAGAGAAAACATTCAGTACTTC. Amino acid sequence: CASRTGKRENIQYF.

In nucleotides, the CDR3 is TGTGCCACCAGCAGAGACGGGACAGGGGATGAAAAACTGTTTTTT. Its protein is CATSRDGTGDEKLFF. The chain is built from TRBV15 and TRBJ1-4; 10 positions agree with TRBD1. V lost 0 bases to trimming and J lost 6 bases; unmatched junction nucleotides: 1. The CDR3 contains 15 residues. CDR1 and CDR2 (germline): LNHNV, YYDKDF (reference sequence).

This chain uses TRBV7-9 with TRBJ2-5; 13 bases align to TRBD2. The V segment lost 4 bases and the J segment 2 bases; nucleotides outside the gene matches: 7. CDR1 SEHNR and CDR2 FQNEAQ come from the germline V gene (reference sequence). The CDR3 covers 17 residues. CDR3 bases: TGTGCCAGCAGCTCCCGACTAGCGGGAGGCCAACAAGAGACCCAGTACTTC. It specifies CASSSRLAGGQQETQYF.

The chain employs TRBV5-6 and TRBJ1-1; D unresolved. CDR1 and CDR2 from the germline V gene are SGHDT and YYEEEE. This CDR3 contains 12 residues. The V gene lost 1 base and the J gene lost 5 bases, with 6 bases spanning the gap. DNA of the CDR3: TGTGCCAGCAGCTTGTATAGTACTGAAGCTTTCTTT. Its protein is CASSLYSTEAFF.